This T cell receptor (beta chain) appears in the sequencing data of a study of T-cell reconstitution after alpha-beta-depleted transplantation in children. This clonotype showed up just a few times. Preparation of the TCRbeta library was carried out with unique molecular identifiers. One entry per CDR3 protein results from TCRdb running MiXCR on the PCR reads. The table has around 200,000 distinct CDR3 sequences, roughly 8.1% seen once; the top ten hold 35% to 40%. Trimming took 2 bases from V and 15 from J, leaving 13 bases between them. Germline loops: CDR1 SGHVS, CDR2 FQNEAQ. The CDR3 has 12 residues.

The rearrangement joins TRBV7-8 to TRBJ1-4; D is unresolved. Source: PBMCs, mostly from graft donor cells, taken 360 days after TCRalphabeta/CD19-depleted stem cell transplant. The origin of this receptor is a male patient between 2 and 15 years old who had a stem cell transplant for acute myeloid leukemia, so the T cells may come from the graft donor. The CDR3 coding sequence is TGTGCCAGCAGCTTACGTGGGAAGGAGATGTTTTTT. Translated, it gives CASSLRGKEMFF.